This is a list of T cell receptor beta chains from one sample in a study of CD8+ T cells in alopecia areata. Only in-frame clones appear in the TCRdb table, and some are missing; sequencing was by immunoSEQ multiplex PCR. Found here are approximately 65,000 clones, 40% to 55% of them singletons; the top ten hold around 20%. Sample: CD8+ T cells sorted from blood, taken around week 37, from a patient treated with tofacitinib. These receptors were collected from a human donor with alopecia areata. CDR3s include the opening cysteine and the closing phenylalanine or tryptophan. The D gene is left open where the match is weak. A clone size is listed for some rows: how often the clone was seen (once, few, many), or a class if it is expanded.

J: TRBJ2-7; V: TRBV29-1; D: -; size: -; DNA: TGCAGCGTTGAGGTGGGAAGCTCCTACGAGCAGTACTTC; CDR3: CSVEVGSSYEQYF
J: TRBJ2-1; V: TRBV19; D: -; size: -; DNA: TGTGCCAGTAGCGGGGCGTTCCGCCCGCGGGATGAGCAGTTCTTC; CDR3: CASSGAFRPRDEQFF
J: TRBJ1-5; V: TRBV27; D: TRBD1; size: -; DNA: TGTGCCAGCAGGGACAGGGGTGAAGATCAGCCCCAGCATTTT; CDR3: CASRDRGEDQPQHF
J: TRBJ1-5; V: TRBV19; D: TRBD1; size: -; DNA: TGTGCCAGTAATGACAGGGGCCCCCAGCCCCAGCATTTT; CDR3: CASNDRGPQPQHF
J: TRBJ2-7; V: TRBV29-1; D: -; size: -; DNA: TGCAGCGTTGCTCGGGAACCCTCCTACGAGCAGTACTTC; CDR3: CSVAREPSYEQYF
J: TRBJ2-1; V: TRBV7-2; D: -; size: -; DNA: TGTGCCAGCAGTCCCGGTGGGAATGAGCAGTTCTTC; CDR3: CASSPGGNEQFF
J: TRBJ1-5; V: TRBV11-2; D: -; size: -; DNA: TGTGCCAGCAGCTTAGGACCGGGAAATCAGCCCCAGCATTTT; CDR3: CASSLGPGNQPQHF
J: TRBJ2-1; V: TRBV19; D: TRBD1; size: -; DNA: TGTGCCAGTAGTATTTGGACAGGGGCCAATGAGCAGTTCTTC; CDR3: CASSIWTGANEQFF
J: TRBJ1-1; V: TRBV19; D: TRBD1; size: -; DNA: TGTGCCAGTAGAACAGGGGAAACTGAAGCTTTCTTT; CDR3: CASRTGETEAFF
J: TRBJ2-1; V: TRBV5-4; D: TRBD2; size: -; DNA: TGTGCCAGCAGCGTAGGACTAGCGGGAGTAAAGTTGAATGAGCAGTTCTTC; CDR3: CASSVGLAGVKLNEQFF
J: TRBJ2-1; V: TRBV7-9; D: -; size: few; DNA: TGTGCCAGCAGCTTAGCGATGGAGAATGAGCAGTTCTTC; CDR3: CASSLAMENEQFF
J: TRBJ2-1; V: TRBV30; D: TRBD2; size: -; DNA: TGTGCCTGGAACAATGGACTAGCGGGCTACAATGAGCAGTTCTTC; CDR3: CAWNNGLAGYNEQFF
J: TRBJ2-7; V: TRBV6-6; D: -; size: -; DNA: TGTGCCAGCAGTTACTCGACGGGACCCTACGAGCAGTACTTC; CDR3: CASSYSTGPYEQYF
J: TRBJ2-6; V: TRBV5-1; D: -; size: -; DNA: TGCGCCAGCAGCCAAGGGGCAGGTTCTGGGGCCAACGTCCTGACTTTC; CDR3: CASSQGAGSGANVLTF
J: TRBJ2-2; V: TRBV30; D: TRBD1; size: -; DNA: TGTGCCTGGAGTCCATCAGGGGGAGTTATGACCGGGGAGCTGTTTTTT; CDR3: CAWSPSGGVMTGELFF
J: TRBJ2-1; V: TRBV7-6; D: -; size: -; DNA: TGTGCCAGCAGCTTAGGAGACGGAAACAATGAGCAGTTCTTC; CDR3: CASSLGDGNNEQFF
J: TRBJ1-1; V: TRBV5-6; D: TRBD1; size: few; DNA: TGTGCCAGCAGTGGACAGGGGAACACTGAAGCTTTCTTT; CDR3: CASSGQGNTEAFF
J: TRBJ2-3; V: TRBV5-1; D: -; size: -; DNA: TGCGCCAGCAGCTTGGTCTTGGCCCGGAGGACAGATACGCAGTATTTT; CDR3: CASSLVLARRTDTQYF
J: TRBJ2-7; V: TRBV2; D: -; size: -; DNA: TGTGCCAGCAGTGAATATATGGACGAGCAGTACTTC; CDR3: CASSEYMDEQYF
J: TRBJ2-2; V: TRBV9; D: TRBD2; size: -; DNA: TGTGCCAGCAGCGCCCCGGGACTAGCGTTGGGGGAGCTGTTTTTT; CDR3: CASSAPGLALGELFF
J: TRBJ2-2; V: TRBV21-1; D: -; size: -; DNA: TGTGCCAGCAGCAATGGGGTAGCGGGAGATTTGACCGGGGAGCTGTTTTTT; CDR3: CASSNGVAGDLTGELFF
J: TRBJ1-5; V: TRBV4-1; D: -; size: -; DNA: TGCGCCAGCAGCCAATCATTAGGGCAGCCCCAGCATTTT; CDR3: CASSQSLGQPQHF
J: TRBJ2-1; V: TRBV27; D: -; size: medium-sized; DNA: TGTGCCAGCGGATATGAGCAGTTCTTC; CDR3: CASGYEQFF